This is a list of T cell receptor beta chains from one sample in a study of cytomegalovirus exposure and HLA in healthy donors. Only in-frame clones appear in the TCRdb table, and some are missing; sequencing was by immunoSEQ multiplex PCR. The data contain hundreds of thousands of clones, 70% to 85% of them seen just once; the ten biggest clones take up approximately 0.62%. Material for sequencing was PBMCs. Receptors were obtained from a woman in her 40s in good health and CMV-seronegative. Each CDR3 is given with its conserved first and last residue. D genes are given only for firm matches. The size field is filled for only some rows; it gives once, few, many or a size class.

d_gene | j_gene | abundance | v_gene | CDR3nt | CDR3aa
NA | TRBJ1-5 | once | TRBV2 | TGTGCCAGCAGTGTCGGGAAAAGTAGCAATCAGCCCCAGCATTTT | CASSVGKSSNQPQHF
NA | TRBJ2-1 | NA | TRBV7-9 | TGTGCCAGCAGCTCCCCACAGGGGGGGAGCACCTACAATGAGCAGTTCTTC | CASSSPQGGSTYNEQFF
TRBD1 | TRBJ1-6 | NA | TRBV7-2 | TGTGCCAGCAGCTTAAAGGGGGCTAATTCACCCCTCCACTTT | CASSLKGANSPLHF
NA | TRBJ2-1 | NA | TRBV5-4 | TGTGCCAGCAGCTGGACTGTAATAAGCTCCTACAATGAGCAGTTCTTC | CASSWTVISSYNEQFF
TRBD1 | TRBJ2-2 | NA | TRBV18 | TGTGCCAGCTCATCAGGGACAGGGTTGAACACCGGGGAGCTGTTTTTT | CASSSGTGLNTGELFF
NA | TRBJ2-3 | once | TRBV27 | TGTGCCAGCAGTTTGAGCCCAGGACAGAGCACAGATACGCAGTATTTT | CASSLSPGQSTDTQYF
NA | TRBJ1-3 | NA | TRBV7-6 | TGTGCCAGCAGCTTGCCCCCGGGTCCCTCTCGAGGAAACACCATATATTTT | CASSLPPGPSRGNTIYF
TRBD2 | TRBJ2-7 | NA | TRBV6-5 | TGTGCCATCCGGGGGGACTCCGACAACGAGCAGTACTTC | CAIRGDSDNEQYF
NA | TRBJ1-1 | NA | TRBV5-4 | TGTGCCAGCAGCTTGAAGCGACAGTCTGAAGCTTTCTTT | CASSLKRQSEAFF
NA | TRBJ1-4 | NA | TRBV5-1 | TGCGCCAGCAGACCAGAGGACAGTCTTAGGTCTGAAAAACTGTTTTTT | CASRPEDSLRSEKLFF
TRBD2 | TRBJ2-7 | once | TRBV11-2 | TGTGCCAGCAGCTCCTGGGGAGGGACCTCCCCCGAGCAGTACTTC | CASSSWGGTSPEQYF
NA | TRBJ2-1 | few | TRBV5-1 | TGCGCCAGCAACTGGGGGGACTCACCTTACAATGAGCAGTTCTTC | CASNWGDSPYNEQFF
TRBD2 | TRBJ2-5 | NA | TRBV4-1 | TGCGCCAGCAGCCAAACCGGACTAGCGGCTACGTACTTC | CASSQTGLAATYF
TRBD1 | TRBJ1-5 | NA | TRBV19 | TGTGCCAGTAGTGGACAGGGACTTAGCAATCAGCCCCAGCATTTT | CASSGQGLSNQPQHF
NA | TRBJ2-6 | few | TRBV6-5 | TGTGCCAGCAGTTACTTCGCAGGGTCCGGGGCCAACGTCCTGACTTTC | CASSYFAGSGANVLTF
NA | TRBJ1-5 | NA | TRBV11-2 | TGTGCCAGCAGCTACGGGAGCAATCAGCCCCAGCATTTT | CASSYGSNQPQHF
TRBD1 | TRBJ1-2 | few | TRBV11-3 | TGTGCCAGCAGCCCAGGGACAGGGTTTTATGGCTACACCTTC | CASSPGTGFYGYTF
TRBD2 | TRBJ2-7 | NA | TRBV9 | TGTGCCAGCAGCGTAGGGGGGGGAACCTACGAGCAGTACTTC | CASSVGGGTYEQYF
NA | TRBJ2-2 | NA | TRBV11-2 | TGTGCCAGCAGCCCGGGGGGCGCGAACACCGGGGAGCTGTTTTTT | CASSPGGANTGELFF
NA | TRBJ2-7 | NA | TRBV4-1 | TGCGCCAGCAGCCAAGAGAGATCAGGACAGACCTACGAGCAGTACTTC | CASSQERSGQTYEQYF
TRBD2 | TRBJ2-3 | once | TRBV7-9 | TGTGCCAGCAGCATCACGACTAGCGGGTACGATACGCAGTATTTT | CASSITTSGYDTQYF
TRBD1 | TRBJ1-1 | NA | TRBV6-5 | TGTGCCAGCATAAGGGGGACAGGGGGCGTCACTGAAGCTTTCTTT | CASIRGTGGVTEAFF